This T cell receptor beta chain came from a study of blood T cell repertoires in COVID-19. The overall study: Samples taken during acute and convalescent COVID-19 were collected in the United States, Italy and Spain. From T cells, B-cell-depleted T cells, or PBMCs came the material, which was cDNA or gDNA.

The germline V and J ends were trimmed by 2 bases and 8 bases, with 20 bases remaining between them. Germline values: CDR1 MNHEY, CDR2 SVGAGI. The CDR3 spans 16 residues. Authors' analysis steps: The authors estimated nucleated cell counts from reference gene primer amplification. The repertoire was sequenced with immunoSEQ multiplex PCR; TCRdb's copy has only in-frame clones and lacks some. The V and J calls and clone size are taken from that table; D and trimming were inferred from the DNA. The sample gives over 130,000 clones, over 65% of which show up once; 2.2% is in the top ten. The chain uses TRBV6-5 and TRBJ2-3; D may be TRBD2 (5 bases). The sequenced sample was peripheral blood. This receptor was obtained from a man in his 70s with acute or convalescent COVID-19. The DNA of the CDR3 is TGTGCCAGCAGTTACGGCCAGGCGTCGCCCCTAGCTACGCAGTATTTT. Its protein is CASSYGQASPLATQYF.